The subject of this entry is one T cell receptor (beta chain). This table comes from immunoSEQ multiplex PCR, and its TCRdb copy is limited to in-frame clones, with some not included. Of approximately 440,000 clones listed, 90% are singletons. Allocation to cohorts depended on clinical history reported by the participants. The data were taken from a study of blood T cell repertoires in COVID-19. Background on the study: Sources were T cells, B-cell-depleted T cells, or PBMCs; the material itself was cDNA or gDNA.

This sequence originates from a man aged 18 to 30 who had recovered from COVID-19. The sequencing input was PBMCs or T cells enriched from blood (not recorded which).

The CDR3 nucleotides are TGTGCCAGCAGCCCTCGCCGGGACACTGAAGCTTTCTTT. Protein sequence: CASSPRRDTEAFF. This rearrangement joins TRBV11-2 to TRBJ1-1; D not certain. Germline lookup yields CDR1 SGHAT and CDR2 FQNNGV. The germline V and J ends were trimmed by 5 bases and 3 bases, with 10 bases remaining between them. The CDR3 contains 13 residues.